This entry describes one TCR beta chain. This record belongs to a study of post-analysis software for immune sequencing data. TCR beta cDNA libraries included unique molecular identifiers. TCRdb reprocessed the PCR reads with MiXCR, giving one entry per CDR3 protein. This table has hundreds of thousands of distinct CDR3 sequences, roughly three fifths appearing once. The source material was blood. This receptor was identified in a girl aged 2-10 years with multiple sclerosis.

CDR3 protein: CSARWAGVVSTDTQYF. As DNA, the CDR3 is TGCAGTGCTAGGTGGGCGGGAGTCGTTTCCACAGATACGCAGTATTTT. This chain joins TRBV20-1 and TRBJ2-3; 7 bases map to TRBD2. Trimming at V came to 3 bases and at J to 2 bases, leaving 11 bases not matched to a gene. Germline V lookup: CDR1 DFQATT, CDR2 SNEGSKA (reference sequence). The length of the CDR3 is 16 residues.